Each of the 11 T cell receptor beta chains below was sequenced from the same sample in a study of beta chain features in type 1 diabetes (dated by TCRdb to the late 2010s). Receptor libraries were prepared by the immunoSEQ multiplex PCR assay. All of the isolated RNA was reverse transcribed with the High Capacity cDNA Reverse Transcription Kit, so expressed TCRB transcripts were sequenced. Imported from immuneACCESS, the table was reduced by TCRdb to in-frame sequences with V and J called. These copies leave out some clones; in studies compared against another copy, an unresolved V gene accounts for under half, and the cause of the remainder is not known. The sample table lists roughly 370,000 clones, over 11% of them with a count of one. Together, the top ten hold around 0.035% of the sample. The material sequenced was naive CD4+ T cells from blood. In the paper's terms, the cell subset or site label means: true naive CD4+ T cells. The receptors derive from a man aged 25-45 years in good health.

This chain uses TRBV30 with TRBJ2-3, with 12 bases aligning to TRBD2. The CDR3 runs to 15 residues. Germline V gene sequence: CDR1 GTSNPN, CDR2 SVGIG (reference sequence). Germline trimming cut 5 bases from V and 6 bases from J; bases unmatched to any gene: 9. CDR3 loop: CAWRLAGVTTDTQYF. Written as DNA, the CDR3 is TGTGCCTGGCGACTAGCGGGAGTGACCACGGATACGCAGTATTTT.

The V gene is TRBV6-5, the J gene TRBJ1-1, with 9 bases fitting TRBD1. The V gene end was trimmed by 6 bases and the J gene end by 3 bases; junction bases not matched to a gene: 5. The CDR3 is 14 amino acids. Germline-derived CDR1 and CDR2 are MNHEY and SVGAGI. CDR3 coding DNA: TGTGCCAGCAGCCGACAGGGGGTATACACTGAAGCTTTCTTT. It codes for CASSRQGVYTEAFF.

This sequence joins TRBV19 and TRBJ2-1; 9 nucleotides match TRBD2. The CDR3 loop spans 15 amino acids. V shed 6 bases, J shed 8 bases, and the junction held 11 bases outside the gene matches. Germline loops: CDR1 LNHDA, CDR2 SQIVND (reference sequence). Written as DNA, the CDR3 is TGTGCCAGTAGATCCCCCGGGACTAGCAGGGATGAGCAGTTCTTC. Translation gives CASRSPGTSRDEQFF.

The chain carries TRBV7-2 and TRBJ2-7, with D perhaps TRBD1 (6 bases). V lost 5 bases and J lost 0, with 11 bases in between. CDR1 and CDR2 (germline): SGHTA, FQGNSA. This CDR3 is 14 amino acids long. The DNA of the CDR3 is TGTGCCAGCAGCCAGGACAGAGGCTCCTACGAGCAGTACTTC. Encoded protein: CASSQDRGSYEQYF.

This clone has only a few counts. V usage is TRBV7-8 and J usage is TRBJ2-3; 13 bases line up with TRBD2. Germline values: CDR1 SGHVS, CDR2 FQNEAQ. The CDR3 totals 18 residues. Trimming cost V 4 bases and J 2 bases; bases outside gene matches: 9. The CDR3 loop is CASSSRLAGGRVTDTQYF. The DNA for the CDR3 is TGTGCCAGCAGCTCCCGACTAGCGGGAGGAAGGGTCACAGATACGCAGTATTTT.

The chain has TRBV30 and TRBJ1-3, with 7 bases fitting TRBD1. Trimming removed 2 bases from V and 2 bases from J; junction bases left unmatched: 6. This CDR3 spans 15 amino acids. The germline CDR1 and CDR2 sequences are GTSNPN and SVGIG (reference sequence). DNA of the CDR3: TGTGCCTGGAGTAACCGCAGGGGGACTGGAAACACCATATATTTT. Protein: CAWSNRRGTGNTIYF.

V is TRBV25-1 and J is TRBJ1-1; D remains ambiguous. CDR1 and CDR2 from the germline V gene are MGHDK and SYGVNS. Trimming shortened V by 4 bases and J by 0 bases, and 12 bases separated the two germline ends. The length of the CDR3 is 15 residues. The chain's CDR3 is CASSGRRSMNTEAFF. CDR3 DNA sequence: TGTGCCAGCAGTGGCAGGCGAAGTATGAACACTGAAGCTTTCTTT.

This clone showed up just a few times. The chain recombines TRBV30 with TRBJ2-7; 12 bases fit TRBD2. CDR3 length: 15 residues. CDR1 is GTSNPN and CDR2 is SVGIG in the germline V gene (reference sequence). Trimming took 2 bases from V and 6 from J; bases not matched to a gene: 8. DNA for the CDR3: TGTGCCTGGAGTCTACGACTAGCGGGAGAGGGCGAGCAGTACGTC. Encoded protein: CAWSLRLAGEGEQYV.

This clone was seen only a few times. Here the CDR3 reads CASSSTLRGSPLHF. CDR3 in DNA: TGTGCCAGCAGTTCTACTCTTAGGGGTTCACCCCTCCACTTT. This chain connects TRBV28 to TRBJ1-6; D possibly corresponds to TRBD1 (5 bases). CDR1 and CDR2 from the germline V gene are MDHEN and SYDVKM. The CDR3 totals 14 residues. Trimming stripped 4 bases from V and 9 bases from J, with 13 bases between.

CDR3 amino acids: CASSKPALGVSYEQYF. The DNA of the CDR3 is TGTGCCAGCAGCAAACCCGCCCTGGGGGTCTCATACGAGCAGTACTTC. This sequence joins TRBV21-1 and TRBJ2-7. TRBV21-1 is classified as a pseudogene. The CDR3 has 16 amino acids.

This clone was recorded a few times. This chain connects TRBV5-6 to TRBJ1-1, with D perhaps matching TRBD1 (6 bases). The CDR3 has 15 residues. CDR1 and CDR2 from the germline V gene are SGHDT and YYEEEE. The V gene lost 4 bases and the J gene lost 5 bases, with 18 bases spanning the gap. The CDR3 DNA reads TGTGCCAGCAGCGGCCGGGACATCGGAGGGACTGAAGCTTTCTTT. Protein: CASSGRDIGGTEAFF. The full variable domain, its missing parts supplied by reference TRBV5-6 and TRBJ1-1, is DAGVTQSPTHLIKTRGQQVTLRCSPKSGHDTVSWYQQALGQGPQFIFQYYEEEERQRGNFPDRFSGHQFPNYSSELNVNALLLGDSALYLCASSGRDIGGTEAFFGQGTRLTVV.